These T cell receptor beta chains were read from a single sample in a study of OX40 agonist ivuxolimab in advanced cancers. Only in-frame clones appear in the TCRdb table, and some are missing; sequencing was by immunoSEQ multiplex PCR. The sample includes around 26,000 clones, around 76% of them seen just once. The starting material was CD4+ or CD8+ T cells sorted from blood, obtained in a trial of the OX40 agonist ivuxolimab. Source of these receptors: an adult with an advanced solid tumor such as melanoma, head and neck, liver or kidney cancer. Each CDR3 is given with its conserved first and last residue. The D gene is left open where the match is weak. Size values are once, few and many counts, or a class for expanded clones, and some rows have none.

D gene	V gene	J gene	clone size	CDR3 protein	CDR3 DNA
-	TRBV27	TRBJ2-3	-	CATSWGGSKDTQYF	TGTGCCACTTCTTGGGGCGGTTCTAAGGATACGCAGTATTTT
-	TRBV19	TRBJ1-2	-	CATRGGAGYTF	TGTGCCACTCGAGGAGGGGCCGGCTACACCTTC
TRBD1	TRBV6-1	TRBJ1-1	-	CASSDGTVNTEAFF	TGTGCCAGCAGTGATGGGACAGTGAACACTGAAGCTTTCTTT
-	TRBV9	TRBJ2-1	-	CASSPGSSYNEQFF	TGTGCCAGCAGCCCCGGTTCATCCTACAATGAGCAGTTCTTC
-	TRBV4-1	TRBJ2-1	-	CASSQEWIGNEQFF	TGCGCCAGCAGCCAAGAGTGGATAGGGAATGAGCAGTTCTTC
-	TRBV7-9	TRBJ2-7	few	CASSSDLGVGYEQYF	TGTGCCAGCAGCTCGGATCTTGGGGTAGGGTACGAGCAGTACTTC
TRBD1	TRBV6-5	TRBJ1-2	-	CASSYGQGLYGYTF	TGTGCCAGCAGTTACGGACAGGGGCTCTATGGCTACACCTTC
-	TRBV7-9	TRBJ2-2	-	CASSLWDRANTGELFF	TGTGCCAGCAGCTTATGGGACCGAGCGAACACCGGGGAGCTGTTTTTT
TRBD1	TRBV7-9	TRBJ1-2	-	CASSLISGTGGANYGYTF	TGTGCCAGCAGCCTTATATCCGGGACAGGGGGCGCGAACTATGGCTACACCTTC
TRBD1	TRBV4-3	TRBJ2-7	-	CASSPGTGNYEQYF	TGCGCCAGCAGCCCAGGGACAGGGAACTACGAGCAGTACTTC
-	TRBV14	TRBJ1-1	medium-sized	CASSESGDPEAFF	TGTGCCAGCAGCGAGTCAGGGGACCCTGAAGCTTTCTTT
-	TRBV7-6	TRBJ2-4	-	CASSWDPENIQYF	TGTGCCAGCAGCTGGGATCCCGAAAACATTCAGTACTTC
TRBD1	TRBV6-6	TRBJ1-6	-	CASSYRGTGDSPLHF	TGTGCCAGCAGTTACAGAGGGACAGGGGATTCACCCCTCCACTTT
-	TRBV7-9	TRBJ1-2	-	CASSEGWTNYGYTF	TGTGCCAGCAGCGAGGGGTGGACCAACTATGGCTACACCTTC
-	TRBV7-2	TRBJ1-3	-	CASSLIPRDMSSGNTIYF	TGTGCCAGCAGCTTAATCCCTCGGGACATGAGCTCTGGAAACACCATATATTTT
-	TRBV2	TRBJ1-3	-	CASSEAARHTIYF	TGTGCCAGCAGTGAAGCAGCCCGTCACACCATATATTTT
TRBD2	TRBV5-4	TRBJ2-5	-	CASSLQAGGGETQYF	TGTGCCAGCAGCTTGCAGGCGGGGGGGGGAGAGACCCAGTACTTC
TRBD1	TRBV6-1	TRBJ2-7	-	CASSEAPPTGWSSYEQYF	TGTGCCAGCAGTGAAGCGCCCCCGACAGGGTGGAGCTCCTACGAGCAGTACTTC
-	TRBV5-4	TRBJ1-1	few	CASSLTAMNTEAFF	TGTGCCAGCAGCTTGACAGCGATGAACACTGAAGCTTTCTTT
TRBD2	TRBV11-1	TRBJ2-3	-	CASSSIGLADSTDTQYF	TGTGCCAGCAGCTCAATCGGACTAGCGGATAGCACAGATACGCAGTATTTT
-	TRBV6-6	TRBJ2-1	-	CASSWRLVYNEQFF	TGTGCCAGCAGTTGGAGACTAGTTTACAATGAGCAGTTCTTC
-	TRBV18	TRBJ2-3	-	CASQYDSLRFTDTQYF	TGTGCCAGCCAATACGACAGCCTACGATTCACAGATACGCAGTATTTT
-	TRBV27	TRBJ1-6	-	CASSLSVSSPLHF	TGTGCCAGCAGTTTATCGGTGTCATCACCCCTCCACTTT
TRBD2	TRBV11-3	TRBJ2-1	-	CASSLFPGGEFF	TGTGCCAGCAGCCTCTTCCCGGGGGGTGAGTTCTTC
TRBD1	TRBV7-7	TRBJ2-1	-	CASSHRDSPANEQFF	TGTGCTAGCAGCCACCGGGACAGCCCCGCCAATGAGCAGTTCTTC
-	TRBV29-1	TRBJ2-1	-	CSVKTGTLKDQFF	TGCAGCGTAAAAACCGGGACCCTTAAGGATCAGTTCTTC
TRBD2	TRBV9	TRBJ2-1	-	CASSVGGTSGGASYNEQFF	TGTGCCAGCAGCGTAGGAGGGACTAGCGGGGGGGCGTCCTACAATGAGCAGTTCTTC
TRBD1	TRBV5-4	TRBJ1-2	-	CASRGTGEGHGYTF	TGTGCCAGCAGAGGTACAGGGGAAGGACATGGCTACACCTTC
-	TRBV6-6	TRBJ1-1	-	CASSFRDSEAFF	TGTGCCAGCAGCTTCCGGGACTCTGAAGCTTTCTTT
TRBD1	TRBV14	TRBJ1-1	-	CASSLRDRVITEAFF	TGTGCCAGCAGCCTTCGGGACAGGGTTATCACTGAAGCTTTCTTT
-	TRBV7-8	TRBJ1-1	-	CASSLFGGAGTEAFF	TGTGCCAGCAGCTTATTCGGGGGCGCGGGGACTGAAGCTTTCTTT
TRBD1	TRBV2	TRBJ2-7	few	CASSGQGASYEQYF	TGTGCCAGCTCCGGACAGGGGGCGAGTTACGAGCAGTACTTC
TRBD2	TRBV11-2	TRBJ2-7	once	CARPRGTYEQYF	TGTGCCAGACCGCGGGGGACTTACGAGCAGTACTTC
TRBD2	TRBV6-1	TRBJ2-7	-	CASSEASSGSYEQYF	TGTGCCAGCAGTGAAGCCTCTAGCGGCTCCTACGAGCAGTACTTC
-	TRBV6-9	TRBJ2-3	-	CASSRGFTDTQYF	TGTGCCAGCAGTCGAGGGTTCACAGATACGCAGTATTTT
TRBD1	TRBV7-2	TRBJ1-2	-	CASSSNPDRAPGYTF	TGTGCCAGCAGCTCTAACCCGGACAGGGCGCCTGGCTACACCTTC
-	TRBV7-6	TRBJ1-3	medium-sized	CASSLGIDPASGNTIYF	TGTGCCAGCAGCTTAGGAATAGACCCAGCTTCTGGAAACACCATATATTTT
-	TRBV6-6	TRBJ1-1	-	CASRSDRTTEAFF	TGTGCCAGCAGATCCGACAGGACCACTGAAGCTTTCTTT
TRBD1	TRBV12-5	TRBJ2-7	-	CASGSGTVYEQYF	TGTGCTAGTGGGTCCGGGACAGTCTACGAGCAGTACTTC
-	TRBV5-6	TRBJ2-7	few	CASSLSAISYEQYF	TGTGCCAGCAGCTTAAGTGCTATCTCCTACGAGCAGTACTTC
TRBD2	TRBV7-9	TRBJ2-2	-	CASSFTSGGVSGELFF	TGTGCCAGCAGCTTTACTAGCGGAGGGGTCTCCGGGGAGCTGTTTTTT
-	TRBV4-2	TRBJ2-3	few	CASSQAGADTQYF	TGTGCCAGCAGCCAAGCGGGCGCAGATACGCAGTATTTT
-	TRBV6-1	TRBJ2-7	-	CASSSTIGEQYF	TGTGCCAGCAGCAGTACTATTGGCGAGCAGTACTTC
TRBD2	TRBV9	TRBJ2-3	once	CASSVVGGGADTQYF	TGTGCCAGCAGCGTAGTGGGGGGAGGGGCAGATACGCAGTATTTT
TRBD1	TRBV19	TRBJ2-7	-	CASGLQGNGQYF	TGTGCCAGTGGGTTACAGGGGAACGGGCAGTACTTC
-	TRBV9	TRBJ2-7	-	CASSPRDYEQYF	TGTGCCAGCAGCCCCCGTGACTACGAGCAGTACTTC
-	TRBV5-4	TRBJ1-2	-	CASSLDLDGYTF	TGTGCCAGCAGCTTAGACCTGGATGGCTACACCTTC
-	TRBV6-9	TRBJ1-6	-	CASSYSPTPLHF	TGTGCCAGCAGTTACTCCCCTACACCCCTCCACTTT
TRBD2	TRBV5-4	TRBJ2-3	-	CASRPGGLADTQYF	TGTGCCAGCCGACCGGGGGGGCTCGCAGATACGCAGTATTTT
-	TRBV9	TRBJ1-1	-	CASSARVDWSEAFF	TGTGCCAGCAGCGCGAGGGTAGATTGGTCTGAAGCTTTCTTT
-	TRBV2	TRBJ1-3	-	CASRGMGPTGNTIYF	TGTGCCAGCAGGGGGATGGGTCCGACTGGAAACACCATATATTTT
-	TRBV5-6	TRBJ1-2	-	CASSPPRENYGYTF	TGTGCCAGCAGCCCCCCCCGGGAAAACTATGGCTACACCTTC
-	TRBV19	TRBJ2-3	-	CASSIGGVDVDTQYF	TGTGCCAGTAGTATAGGAGGGGTCGATGTCGATACGCAGTATTTT
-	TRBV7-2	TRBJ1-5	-	CASSAQGFSNQPQHF	TGTGCCAGCAGCGCACAGGGTTTTAGCAATCAGCCCCAGCATTTT
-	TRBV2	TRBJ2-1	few	CASSDVAQFNEQFF	TGTGCCAGCAGCGACGTGGCACAGTTCAATGAGCAGTTCTTC